Sequencing of this T cell receptor (beta chain) was carried out in a study of vaccination and CD4 T cells after COVID-19. Study at large: Post-vaccine sample collection happened at a median of about 72 days after dose two, ranging 14 to 241.

This clonotype has just a few counts. Its cognate antigen is unknown. V was cut by 0 bases and J by 1 base, with 7 bases left in between. Germline V gives CDR1 SGHRS, CDR2 YFSETQ. CDR3 length: 14 residues. The treatment denotes: roughly 10-day PBMC culture with coronavirus spike peptide pools or control peptides (ViraFEST assay). Sequencing of the DNA from cultured CD4+ T cells was carried out with the Oncomine TCR Beta short-read assay. A single record per CDR3 protein comes from TCRdb applying MiXCR to the PCR reads. The sample yields some 20,000 distinct CDR3 sequences, roughly 51% seen once. The clonotype originates from a human donor who had recovered from COVID-19. This chain connects TRBV5-1 to TRBJ1-1, with D tentatively TRBD1 (5 bases). Sequencing used CD4+ T cells from blood, cultured in vitro. For the CDR3, the DNA is TGCGCCAGCAGCTTGGTAGGGACGAACACTGAAGCTTTCTTT. This gives the protein CASSLVGTNTEAFF. The full variable domain, completed using reference TRBV5-1 and TRBJ1-1, is KAGVTQTPRYLIKTRGQQVTLSCSPISGHRSVSWYQQTPGQGLQFLFEYFSETQRNKGNFPGRFSGRQFSNSRSEMNVSTLELGDSALYLCASSLVGTNTEAFFGQGTRLTVV.